This passage covers 26 T cell receptor beta chains from one sample sequenced in a study of synovial regulatory T cells in juvenile arthritis. The method was immunoSEQ multiplex PCR; TCRdb's version includes in-frame clones alone and lacks a portion of them. This table lists approximately 2,000 clones. Matched peripheral blood accompanied the synovial fluid taken from each patient with active arthritis. The sample consisted of Treg cells from the synovium. All receptors come from a donor younger than 30 with juvenile idiopathic arthritis.

This clone registers medium-sized (0.01 to 0.1%) by frequency. The V and J genes are TRBV9 and TRBJ2-2; without DNA, the TCRdb call of TRBD2 cannot be checked. From germline, CDR1 is SGDLS and CDR2 YYNGEE. This CDR3 contains 15 residues. A DNA sequence was not provided. CDR3 region: CASSVGRERTGELFF. Using reference TRBV9 and TRBJ2-2 for the parts outside the CDR3, the full variable domain is DSGVTQTPKHLITATGQRVTLRCSPRSGDLSVYWYQQSLDQGLQFLIQYYNGEERAKGNILERFSAQQFPDLHSELNLSSLELGDSALYFCASSVGRERTGELFFGEGSRLTVL.

Measured by frequency, this clone is medium-sized (0.01 to 0.1%). This chain connects TRBV7-9 to TRBJ2-7; TCRdb's D call of TRBD1 is untestable without DNA. The CDR3 totals 15 residues. The DNA is unrecorded. From germline, CDR1 is SEHNR and CDR2 FQNEAQ (reference sequence). CDR3 region: CASSSPGTIPWEQYF.

This clone is deemed medium-sized by its frequency. The chain employs TRBV2 and TRBJ2-7; TCRdb selects TRBD1, and the lack of DNA leaves this call unchecked. This CDR3 is built from 15 residues. No DNA accompanies this entry. CDR1 and CDR2 (germline): SNHLY, FYNNEI. CDR3 protein: CASRGGTGAPYEQYF.

In terms of frequency, this clone is medium-sized. This chain joins TRBV6-6 and TRBJ1-5; TCRdb names TRBD1, which stays unverified in the absence of DNA. The germline CDR1 and CDR2 sequences are MNHNY and SVGAGI (reference sequence). This CDR3 contains 14 residues. The record lacks a DNA sequence. The CDR3 sequence is CASSTKGESQPQHF.

This clone registers medium-sized by frequency. The genes are TRBV4-2 and TRBJ2-5; the TCRdb D gene call, TRBD2, has no DNA to confirm it. Germline V lookup: CDR1 LGHNA, CDR2 YNFKEQ. The CDR3 loop spans 18 amino acids. The nucleotide record is missing. The CDR3 loop reads CASSQDPSWAGRGETQYF.

In terms of frequency, this clone is medium-sized. V and J are TRBV10-3 and TRBJ2-3; absent DNA, TCRdb's TRBD2 call cannot be checked. Germline values: CDR1 ENHRY, CDR2 SYGVKD. This CDR3 is built from 19 residues. The protein alone is recorded here. The CDR3 sequence: CAISLTSGRPIEIADTQYF.

This clone is labeled medium-sized based on frequency. The chain employs TRBV6-5 and TRBJ1-1; TCRdb's D call, TRBD1, is unchecked because there is no DNA. Germline V gives CDR1 MNHEY, CDR2 SVGAGI. The CDR3 extends over 12 amino acids. There is no recorded DNA. CDR3 region: CASSRDRDEAFF.

By frequency, this clone is medium-sized. The genes are TRBV7-6 and TRBJ2-3. In germline, CDR1 is SGHVS, CDR2 FNYEAQ. There are 14 residues in the CDR3. No DNA is listed. This CDR3 reads CASSLPISTDTQYF.

Judged by frequency, this clone is medium-sized. V is TRBV19 and J is TRBJ1-3. The CDR3 runs to 15 residues. This entry has no DNA. Germline assignment: CDR1 LNHDA and CDR2 SQIVND (reference sequence). CDR3 loop: CASSGGRGSGNTIYF.

Considering frequency, this clone is medium-sized. The V and J genes are TRBV28 and TRBJ2-7; the TRBD1 assignment by TCRdb is unverifiable without DNA. Germline values: CDR1 MDHEN, CDR2 SYDVKM. This CDR3 region has 15 residues. No DNA sequence was recorded. The CDR3 sequence: CASRSRQGNSYEQYF.

According to its frequency, this clone is medium-sized (0.01 to 0.1%). The chain couples TRBV5-5 to TRBJ2-3; TCRdb names TRBD2, which stays unverified in the absence of DNA. The germline V gene encodes CDR1 SGHKS and CDR2 YYEKEE (reference sequence). The CDR3 totals 15 residues. No coding sequence is recorded. CDR3 in amino acids: CASSLRGRVGDTQYF.

This clone counts as medium-sized by frequency. The chain combines TRBV6-6 with TRBJ1-4; as DNA is missing, the TRBD1 call by TCRdb cannot be tested. The CDR3 contains 15 residues. No coding sequence is recorded. Germline values: CDR1 MNHNY, CDR2 SVGAGI (reference sequence). CDR3 amino acids: CASSQTTGTNEKLFF.

Measured by frequency, this clone is medium-sized. The chain recombines TRBV18 with TRBJ2-1; the TRBD2 assignment by TCRdb is unverifiable without DNA. Germline CDR1 reads KGHSH; CDR2 reads LQKENI. This CDR3 region has 12 residues. The DNA sequence is not available. The CDR3 loop is CASSREYNEQFF.

In terms of frequency, this clone is medium-sized (0.01 to 0.1%). The CDR3 here is CAWSLFGSLYEQYF. This sequence joins TRBV30 and TRBJ2-7; checking the TCRdb D call of TRBD2 is not possible without DNA. CDR3 length equals 14 residues. No DNA is given. Germline V lookup: CDR1 GTSNPN, CDR2 SVGIG (reference sequence).

This clone shows up as medium-sized (0.01 to 0.1%) by frequency. The chain links TRBV18 to TRBJ2-2; TCRdb reports TRBD2, a call that lacks DNA to check it against. The CDR3 is made up of 16 amino acids. The protein alone is recorded here. In germline, CDR1 is KGHSH, CDR2 LQKENI. Here the CDR3 reads CASSPQTIPSTGELFF.

This clone is identified as medium-sized (0.01 to 0.1%) from frequency. This rearrangement joins TRBV15 to TRBJ2-1; no DNA is available, so the TRBD2 call from TCRdb remains unchecked. This CDR3 has 17 amino acids. No DNA is given. Germline CDR1 is LNHNV and CDR2 is YYDKDF (reference sequence). The CDR3 sequence: CATSRDRMGGVAGDKFF.

Frequency places this clone as medium-sized (0.01 to 0.1%). The chain couples TRBV4-1 to TRBJ1-1. The germline gives CDR1 MGHRA, CDR2 YSYEKL. This CDR3 contains 15 residues. DNA is not on record. The CDR3 sequence is CASSQGRAEGTEAFF.

This clone is deemed medium-sized by its frequency. J is TRBJ1-2 and V is TRBV25-1; TCRdb's D gene call, TRBD1, goes unchecked for lack of DNA. CDR1 is MGHDK and CDR2 is SYGVNS in the germline V gene. This CDR3 has 14 residues. The DNA is unrecorded. CDR3 amino acids: CASRGQGGYYGYTF.

Measured by frequency, this clone is medium-sized. The chain uses TRBV12-5 and TRBJ2-1. The CDR3 contains 12 residues. This entry has no DNA. Per germline, CDR1 LGHNT and CDR2 FRNRAP. The CDR3 here is CASGLSYNEQFF.

By frequency, this clone registers medium-sized. The chain combines TRBV7-2 with TRBJ2-6. The germline V gene has CDR1 SGHTA and CDR2 FQGNSA. The CDR3 covers 13 residues. No DNA sequence was recorded. The CDR3 reads CASRVSGANVLTF.

Considering frequency, this clone is medium-sized. The rearrangement uses TRBV5-1 and TRBJ2-1. Germline-derived CDR1 and CDR2 are SGHRS and YFSETQ. The length of the CDR3 is 16 residues. No DNA sequence is on record. The CDR3 region is CASSLKLGGKGNEQFF.

This clone registers medium-sized (0.01 to 0.1%) by frequency. The CDR3 is CASSDRVGNTIYF. The chain carries TRBV11-2 and TRBJ1-3; the D gene TCRdb calls, TRBD1, cannot be checked with no DNA. The CDR3 length is 13 residues. DNA for this receptor is not on file. Germline-derived CDR1 and CDR2 are SGHAT and FQNNGV.

This clone is labeled medium-sized based on frequency. The chain joins TRBV19 to TRBJ2-3; TCRdb's D call of TRBD2 is untestable without DNA. This CDR3 contains 16 residues. The record lacks a DNA sequence. Per the germline V gene, CDR1 is LNHDA and CDR2 is SQIVND (reference sequence). This CDR3 reads CASSISTSGSTDTQYF.

This clone shows up as medium-sized (0.01 to 0.1%) by frequency. The gene calls are TRBV11-2 and TRBJ1-1. CDR1 SGHAT and CDR2 FQNNGV come from the germline V gene. CDR3 length: 13 amino acids. No DNA accompanies this entry. The CDR3 reads CASSLVRYTEAFF.

Frequency places this clone as medium-sized. The gene calls are TRBV19 and TRBJ1-5. CDR3 size: 15 residues. The coding DNA is unavailable. From germline, CDR1 is LNHDA and CDR2 SQIVND (reference sequence). The CDR3 sequence: CASIGREHQNQPQHF.

Judged by frequency, this clone is medium-sized (0.01 to 0.1%). The chain has TRBV18 and TRBJ1-2; TCRdb outputs TRBD1, but without DNA this stays unchecked. The CDR3 totals 15 residues. The DNA sequence is not available. Per the germline V gene, CDR1 is KGHSH and CDR2 is LQKENI. The CDR3 loop is CASSPITGDDYGYTF.